Sequencing of this TCR beta chain was carried out in a study of T-cell memory formation after mild COVID-19. TCRdb reanalysed the 5' RACE reads using MiXCR and keeps one entry per CDR3 protein. The data hold around 440,000 distinct CDR3 sequences, with 15% to 20% observed a single time. A word on this clonotype: The antigen is unknown.

This CDR3 has 16 residues. Trimming at V came to 2 bases and at J to 4 bases, leaving 9 bases not matched to a gene. CDR1 and CDR2 from the germline V gene are KGHSH and LQKENI. Study-level results: Shrinking CD4+ clones were chiefly CM and EM; CD8+ ones were chiefly EMRA. Clones contracting day 15 to 85 were balanced CD4/CD8; later expanders leaned CD4+. Day 37-peaking second-wave clones had unconfirmed SARS-CoV-2 specificity.

Sequencing input: PBMCs or a T cell subset sorted from them (not recorded which). This sequence joins TRBV18 and TRBJ2-7; TRBD2 matches 9 bases. The receptor was isolated from an adult woman who had mild COVID-19 (a few samples of this study predate the infection). Cell type and time point are not known. CDR3 region: CASSPNSGRSSYEQYF. The CDR3 nucleotides are TGTGCCAGCTCACCAAATAGCGGGAGATCAAGTTACGAGCAGTACTTC.